The next 25 T cell receptor beta chains were all read from a single sample in a study of early T cells in non-severe SARS-CoV-2 infection. TCRdb re-analysed the 5' RACE reads in MiXCR, keeping a single row per CDR3 protein. Found here are 25,000 to 35,000 distinct CDR3 sequences, less than 6% of them singletons; the top ten hold approximately 5%. Sequenced material: whole blood, taken at baseline. These receptor sequences come from an adult who was a healthcare worker with PCR-confirmed SARS-CoV-2 infection or an uninfected control (not recorded which).

This clonotype occurred many times. The chain has TRBV5-1 and TRBJ2-3, with TRBD2 identical over 12 bases. V gave up 2 bases and J gave up 4 bases; unmatched junction bases: 2. This CDR3 comprises 15 residues. The germline CDR1 and CDR2 sequences are SGHRS and YFSETQ. The CDR3 spells CASSLSSGGADTQYF. In DNA, the CDR3 is TGCGCCAGCAGCTTATCTAGCGGGGGGGCAGATACGCAGTATTTT.

This clonotype came up many times. Here the CDR3 DNA reads TGTGCCAGCACGGCCCAAGAGACCCAGTACTTC. Translated, it gives CASTAQETQYF. J is TRBJ2-5 and V is TRBV7-2; D remains ambiguous. Germline V lookup: CDR1 SGHTA, CDR2 FQGNSA. The CDR3 covers 11 residues. The V and J ends lost 7 bases and 1 base respectively, with 4 bases between them.

This clonotype was detected many times. J is TRBJ2-7 and V is TRBV12-3 or TRBV12-4; unclear D gene. The CDR3 has 14 residues. Trimming took 4 bases from V and 3 from J, leaving 13 bases between them. The CDR3 DNA sequence: TGTGCCAGCAGTTCCCCGAGGACGGACTACGAGCAGTACTTC. The encoded protein is CASSSPRTDYEQYF.

The rearrangement links TRBV5-5 to TRBJ1-1; D gene ambiguous. From germline, CDR1 is SGHKS and CDR2 YYEKEE (reference sequence). With 0 bases removed from V and 3 bases from J, the gap between germline ends came to 6 bases. The CDR3 has 13 residues. The DNA for the CDR3 is TGTGCCAGCAGCTTGGAGGCGGACACTGAAGCTTTCTTT. Amino acid sequence: CASSLEADTEAFF.

This clonotype was counted at least ten times. The chain is built from TRBV14 and TRBJ2-7; D unclear. This CDR3 is built from 12 residues. V was cut by 5 bases and J by 3 bases, with 8 bases left in between. Germline CDR1 and CDR2: SGHDN and FVKESK. The CDR3 DNA reads as TGTGCCAGCAGCGCGGTCGGCTACGAGCAGTACTTC. Translating gives CASSAVGYEQYF.

This clonotype was observed a handful of times. V is TRBV7-2 and J is TRBJ2-4; D gene ambiguous. From germline, CDR1 is SGHTA and CDR2 FQGNSA. The CDR3 length is 13 residues. Deletions cut 5 bases from V and 7 bases from J, with 12 bases between. The DNA for the CDR3 is TGTGCCAGCAGCCCCAATATGGGGAACATTCAGTACTTC. Protein sequence: CASSPNMGNIQYF.

This clonotype has more than one count but fewer than ten. The J gene is TRBJ1-3, the V gene TRBV29-1; TRBD1 matches 8 bases. Germline lookup yields CDR1 SQVTM and CDR2 ANQGSEA. The CDR3 contains 12 residues. J gave up 8 bases and V 5 bases, and 5 bases lay outside the gene matches. CDR3 amino acids: CSVYGQGDTIYF. CDR3 DNA: TGCAGCGTTTACGGACAGGGAGACACCATATATTTT.

This clonotype was counted at least ten times. The genes are TRBV19 and TRBJ2-1; a possible D gene is TRBD2 (5 bases). Trimming stripped 1 base from V and 10 bases from J, with 8 bases between. The length of the CDR3 is 12 residues. Germline loops: CDR1 LNHDA, CDR2 SQIVND (reference sequence). The CDR3 DNA reads TGTGCCAGTAGTATAGTTTCGGGGGAGCAGTTCTTC. Protein sequence: CASSIVSGEQFF.

This clonotype was recorded many times. This chain connects TRBV20-1 to TRBJ2-7, with D perhaps assigned TRBD1 or TRBD2 (5 bases each). Germline CDR1 and CDR2: DFQATT and SNEGSKA (reference sequence). V was pared by 2 bases and J by 0 bases, with 14 bases between. The CDR3 is 15 amino acids. The CDR3 is CSARIFRDASYEQYF. CDR3 sequence (DNA): TGCAGTGCTAGAATATTCCGGGACGCCTCCTACGAGCAGTACTTC.

This clonotype was recorded at least ten times. This chain connects TRBV18 to TRBJ2-7; D gene ambiguous. The CDR3 totals 13 residues. V lost 0 bases and J 3 bases, leaving 6 bases between the germline ends. Germline values: CDR1 KGHSH, CDR2 LQKENI. The CDR3 reads CASSPPSVYEQYF. As DNA, the CDR3 is TGTGCCAGCTCACCACCATCAGTCTACGAGCAGTACTTC.

This clonotype came up many times. The chain links TRBV18 to TRBJ1-1; D is unclear. With 1 base removed from V and 1 base from J, the gap between germline ends came to 7 bases. CDR1 and CDR2 from the germline V gene are KGHSH and LQKENI. The CDR3 loop spans 14 amino acids. The CDR3 is CASSPQSENTEAFF. CDR3 in DNA: TGTGCCAGCTCACCACAGTCCGAGAACACTGAAGCTTTCTTT.

This clonotype was picked up a small number of times. The chain has TRBV7-9 and TRBJ2-7; D remains ambiguous. The CDR3 is 14 amino acids. The V end was cut by 1 base, the J end by 3 bases, with 10 bases between. The V gene's germline CDR1 is SEHNR and CDR2 FQNEAQ (reference sequence). This chain's CDR3 is CASSLGVNNYEQYF. The CDR3 DNA follows: TGTGCCAGCAGCTTAGGGGTCAACAACTACGAGCAGTACTTC.

The chain couples TRBV3-1 to TRBJ1-5, with D maybe TRBD1 (6 bases). Germline loops: CDR1 LGHDT, CDR2 YNNKEL (reference sequence). V was clipped by 0 bases and J by 4 bases, with 7 bases between them. The CDR3 loop spans 14 amino acids. CDR3 in DNA: TGTGCCAGCAGCCAAGACAGGGGTAATCAGCCCCAGCATTTT. Amino acid sequence: CASSQDRGNQPQHF. Looking up the rest from reference TRBV3-1 and TRBJ1-5 gives the full variable domain: DTAVSQTPKYLVTQMGNDKSIKCEQNLGHDTMYWYKQDSKKFLKIMFSYNNKELIINETVPNRFSPKSPDKAHLNLHINSLELGDSAVYFCASSQDRGNQPQHFGDGTRLSIL.

This clonotype was recorded many times. The chain is built from TRBV20-1 and TRBJ2-3, with unresolved D. V gave up 3 bases and J gave up 2 bases, with 9 bases separating them. Germline assignment: CDR1 DFQATT and CDR2 SNEGSKA (reference sequence). This CDR3 contains 13 residues. CDR3 DNA: TGCAGTGCTAGCCCTCGTTCCACAGATACGCAGTATTTT. Encoded protein: CSASPRSTDTQYF.

This clonotype came up many times. V is TRBV7-9 and J is TRBJ2-1; perhaps D is TRBD1 or TRBD2 (5 bases each). Germline CDR1 reads SEHNR; CDR2 reads FQNEAQ (reference sequence). The CDR3 runs 13 residues. V was cut by 0 bases and J by 9 bases, with 9 bases left in between. The chain's CDR3 is CASSLAHGGEQFF. The CDR3 DNA reads as TGTGCCAGCAGCTTAGCTCATGGGGGTGAGCAGTTCTTC.

This clonotype was counted a few times. The chain joins TRBV6-4 to TRBJ2-2; no clear D gene. The CDR3 covers 13 residues. CDR1 is MRHNA and CDR2 is SNTAGT in the germline V gene. Trimming left V 0 bases short and J 5 bases short, with 4 bases between. The CDR3 DNA reads as TGTGCCAGCAGTGACTCGTTTACCGGGGAGCTGTTTTTT. The encoded protein is CASSDSFTGELFF.

This clonotype occurred a few times. This sequence joins TRBV29-1 and TRBJ2-1; 8 bases are a match to TRBD2. Germline assignment: CDR1 SQVTM and CDR2 ANQGSEA. The J segment lost 1 base and the V segment lost 3 bases, leaving 8 bases of the junction unmatched. The length of the CDR3 is 16 residues. In DNA, the CDR3 is TGCAGCGTTGATTCCGGGAGGGCCCCTTCCTACAATGAGCAGTTCTTC. Its translation: CSVDSGRAPSYNEQFF.

This clonotype was seen at least ten times. The rearrangement links TRBV12-3 or TRBV12-4 to TRBJ1-5; D unclear. The CDR3 runs 13 residues. Trimming cost V 3 bases and J 9 bases, with 12 bases left between them. CDR3 in DNA: TGTGCCAGCAGTTTCGGCCGGGGATGGCCCCAGCATTTT. The encoded protein is CASSFGRGWPQHF.

This clonotype appeared a few times. The chain combines TRBV5-4 with TRBJ2-1; TRBD2 aligns across 7 bases. The trim removed 4 bases at V and 4 bases at J, leaving 14 bases unmatched. This CDR3 is built from 17 residues. The V gene's germline CDR1 is SGHNT and CDR2 YYREEE (reference sequence). In DNA form, the CDR3 reads TGTGCCAGCAGCCCGGGGGGTGCGGGAGTCACTTACAATGAGCAGTTCTTC. Encoded protein: CASSPGGAGVTYNEQFF.

This clonotype was detected ten times or more. This CDR3 is CASSLGLSSYNEQFF. The CDR3 DNA is TGTGCCAGCAGCTTAGGACTAAGCTCCTACAATGAGCAGTTCTTC. The chain uses TRBV11-1 and TRBJ2-1, with D possibly being TRBD2 (5 bases). The CDR3 contains 15 residues. Germline V gene sequence: CDR1 SGHAT, CDR2 FQDESV (reference sequence). Between the trimmed V and J ends, which lost 1 base and 0 bases, there was a span of 7 bases.

V is TRBV7-2 and J is TRBJ2-3; maybe TRBD1 (8 bases). CDR1 is SGHTA, CDR2 FQGNSA, per germline. The CDR3 has 15 amino acids. V was clipped by 4 bases and J by 3 bases, with 14 bases between them. The chain's CDR3 is CASSSQQGGTDTQYF. In nucleotides, the CDR3 is TGTGCCAGCAGCTCCCAACAGGGGGGGACAGATACGCAGTATTTT. The entire variable domain, with the rest obtained from reference TRBV7-2 and TRBJ2-3, is as follows: GAGVSQSPSNKVTEKGKDVELRCDPISGHTALYWYRQSLGQGLEFLIYFQGNSAPDKSGLPSDRFSAERTGGSVSTLTIQRTQQEDSAVYLCASSSQQGGTDTQYFGPGTRLTVL.

This clonotype came up many times. The V call is TRBV7-3, the J call TRBJ2-1, with 7 positions matching TRBD1. Trimming cost V 5 bases and J 7 bases; bases outside gene matches: 8. CDR3 length: 14 residues. Germline CDR1 SGHTA, CDR2 FQGTGA. The CDR3 spells CASSISQGTNEQFF. DNA for the CDR3: TGTGCCAGCAGCATATCACAGGGGACGAATGAGCAGTTCTTC.

The table lists this clonotype with many counts. This chain joins TRBV27 and TRBJ2-4; D assignment may be TRBD1 or TRBD2 (5 bases each). Germline CDR1 and CDR2: MNHEY and SMNVEV (reference sequence). The CDR3 is 16 residues long. The V gene lost 5 bases and the J gene lost 4 bases, with 18 bases spanning the gap. The CDR3 is CASSPLRQLAKNIQYF. The CDR3 nucleotides are TGTGCCAGCAGTCCCCTGCGACAGCTAGCAAAAAACATTCAGTACTTC.

V usage is TRBV29-1 and J usage is TRBJ2-7, with D possibly TRBD1 on 6 matching bases. Trimming removed 0 bases at V and 9 bases at J, with 6 bases between. Germline V gives CDR1 SQVTM, CDR2 ANQGSEA. This CDR3 comprises 10 residues. CDR3 in DNA: TGCAGCGTTGAAGAGGGGGCGCAGTACTTC. It translates to CSVEEGAQYF.

This clonotype was picked up many times. The rearrangement links TRBV29-1 to TRBJ2-1; D is perhaps TRBD2 (6 bases). The V gene's germline CDR1 is SQVTM and CDR2 ANQGSEA. CDR3 length: 13 residues. V was shortened by 1 base and J by 9 bases, with 13 bases between the two germline ends. For the CDR3, the DNA is TGCAGCGTTGAAGGGGGACTGACTCTTGAGCAGTTCTTC. As protein: CSVEGGLTLEQFF.